This T cell receptor beta chain was recorded in a study of T-cell reconstitution after alpha-beta-depleted transplantation in children (dated by TCRdb to about 2016). A note on the overall study: Using TCR repertoire profiling, the study followed T-cell immune reconstitution in a quantitative way in children after TCRalphabeta/CD19-depleted allogeneic hematopoietic cell transplantation.

Beyond this particular receptor, the publication reports: The high TCRbeta diversity at day 60 in some patients was ascribed to recipient T cells and intrathymic progenitors that had survived conditioning. The apparently early alphabetaT-cell count recovery about two months after transplant was reportedly dependent on only several hundred rapidly expanded clones derived from non-depleted graft cells. The frequencies of hyperexpanded clones fell over the following months, and after one year, T-cell counts and TCRbeta diversity were mostly attributed to newly produced T cells.

In the germline V gene, CDR1 corresponds to KGHDR and CDR2 to SFDVKD. Including the terminal cysteine and phenylalanine, the CDR3 comprises 14 residues. Only the CDR3 region is kept as DNA, spanning 42 bases read in frame from base 1. V loses 4 bases, J loses 6 bases, and the germline ends lie 12 bases apart. Library prep was done by PCR. The reads were generated on an Illumina HiSeq 2500. TCR libraries were prepared with molecular barcoding, using unique molecular identifiers to normalize TCRbeta repertoire quantification. TCRdb ran its own pipeline on the public reads, namely fastp trimming at Q25 and MiXCR clone calling, and kept in-frame beta chains. Every CDR3 protein is listed once, alongside the most common genes and DNA of its rows. This sample holds approximately 520,000 distinct CDR3 sequences; about an eighth were observed only once. The leading ten clones occupy less than 15% of the sample.

The treatment or condition label, as the study defines it: allogeneic hematopoietic cell transplantation with graft depleted of TCRalphabeta T cells and CD19 B cells. Transplant recipients were children who received TCRalphabeta/CD19-depleted allogeneic hematopoietic cell grafts. Comment on this clonotype: Its antigen has not been determined. Base-call qualities are not available, and no considerably larger clone is one nucleotide away.

The rearrangement joined TRBV24-1 to TRBJ2-4, and perhaps TRBD2 as D gene, on 6 matching bases. Material: PBMCs, mostly from graft donor cells, obtained 180 days after TCRalphabeta/CD19-depleted stem cell transplant. The receptor comes from a female patient aged 2-10 years who had a stem cell transplant for aplastic anemia, so the T cells may come from the graft donor. The CDR3 is CATSDRRRGNIQYF. Here is the DNA: TGTGCCACCAGTGACCGCAGGCGGGGAAACATTCAGTACTTC.